The clone carrying this T cell receptor (beta chain) was recorded once. The data are from a study of blood T cell repertoires in COVID-19. Study background: COVID-19 samples, acute and convalescent, were from the United States, Italy and Spain. In each case, the material was cDNA or gDNA derived from T cells, B-cell-depleted T cells, or PBMCs.

This CDR3 is 13 amino acids long. Germline CDR1 is SSHAT and CDR2 is FNYEAQ (reference sequence). The V and J ends lost 1 base and 0 bases respectively, with 3 bases between them. Authors' data handling: The assay estimated nucleated cells by amplifying reference gene primers. Repertoires were generated with immunoSEQ multiplex PCR, while TCRdb's copy carries only in-frame clones and drops some. V and J calls and clone size come straight from that table; D and trimming were deduced from the DNA. The repertoire has some 120,000 clones, roughly 91% of them found once; the top ten carry approximately 19%.

The chain combines TRBV7-7 with TRBJ1-1, with D unresolved. This sequence originates from a human donor with acute or convalescent COVID-19. The donor label of this sample is uncertain. The sequencing input was peripheral blood. CDR3 nucleotide sequence: TGTGCCAGCAGCTTAGAGCTGAACACTGAAGCTTTCTTT. Translation gives CASSLELNTEAFF.